This TCR beta chain was identified in a study of T cells after yellow fever vaccination. Study-level findings and limits: A weaker but faster secondary response was observed, peaking on day 5 versus 15.

Comments on this clonotype: As yet, its antigen is unknown.

The V segment lost 7 bases and the J segment 7 bases; nucleotides outside the gene matches: 8. Germline CDR1 is WSHSY and CDR2 is SAAADI. This CDR3 is 14 amino acids long. TCRdb ran MiXCR on the 5' RACE reads and lists one entry per CDR3 protein. The sample holds around 550,000 distinct CDR3 sequences, roughly a fifth seen once. The rearrangement uses TRBV10-2 and TRBJ2-1, with 9 bases fitting TRBD1. The TCR originated in a man aged 25-40 years who received the YFV17D yellow fever vaccine. The starting material was PBMCs, obtained 15 days after the yellow fever booster vaccination. The CDR3 is CASKDRTGVNEQFF. CDR3 bases: TGCGCCAGCAAAGACCGGACAGGGGTAAATGAGCAGTTCTTC.